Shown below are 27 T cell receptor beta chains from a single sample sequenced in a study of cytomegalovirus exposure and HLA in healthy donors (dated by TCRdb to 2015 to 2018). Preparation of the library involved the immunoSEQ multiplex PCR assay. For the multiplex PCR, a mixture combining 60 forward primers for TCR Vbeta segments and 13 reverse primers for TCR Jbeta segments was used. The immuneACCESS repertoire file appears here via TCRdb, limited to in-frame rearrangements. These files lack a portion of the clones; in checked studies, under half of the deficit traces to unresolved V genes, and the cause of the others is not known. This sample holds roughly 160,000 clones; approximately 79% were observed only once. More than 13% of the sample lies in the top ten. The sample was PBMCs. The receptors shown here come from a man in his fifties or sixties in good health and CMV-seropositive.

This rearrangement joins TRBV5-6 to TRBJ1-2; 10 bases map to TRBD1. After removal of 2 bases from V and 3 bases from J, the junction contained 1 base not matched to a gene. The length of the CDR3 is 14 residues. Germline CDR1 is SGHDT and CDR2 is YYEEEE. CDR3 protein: CASSFGTGDYGYTF. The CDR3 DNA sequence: TGTGCCAGCAGCTTTGGGACAGGGGACTATGGCTACACCTTC.

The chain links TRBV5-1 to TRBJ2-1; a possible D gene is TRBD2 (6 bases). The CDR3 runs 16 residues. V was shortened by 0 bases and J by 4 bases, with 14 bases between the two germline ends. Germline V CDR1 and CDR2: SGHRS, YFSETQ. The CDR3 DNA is TGCGCCAGCAGCTTGGTGGGCGGGGAGGTATACAATGAGCAGTTCTTC. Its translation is CASSLVGGEVYNEQFF.

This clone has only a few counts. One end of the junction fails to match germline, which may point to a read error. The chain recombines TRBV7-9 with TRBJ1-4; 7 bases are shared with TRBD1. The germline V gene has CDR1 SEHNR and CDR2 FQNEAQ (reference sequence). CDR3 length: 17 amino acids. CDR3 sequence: CSSSLAGPRGRSEKLFF. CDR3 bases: TGTTCCAGCAGCTTAGCCGGCCCCAGGGGGAGGTCGGAAAAACTGTTTTTT.

In DNA, the CDR3 is TGTGCCAGCAGCCCCTGGGGAGACGAGCAGTACGTC. Translation gives CASSPWGDEQYV. The chain carries TRBV5-4 and TRBJ2-7; D may be TRBD2 (5 bases). The germline gives CDR1 SGHNT, CDR2 YYREEE (reference sequence). V lost 4 bases, J lost 5 bases, and 10 bases lay in between. The length of the CDR3 is 12 residues.

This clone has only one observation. CDR3 residues: CSVEYRGHRFF. The CDR3 bases are TGCAGCGTTGAGTATCGGGGACATCGGTTCTTC. The chain joins TRBV29-1 to TRBJ2-1, with a possible D match to TRBD1 (6 bases). With 3 bases removed from V and 15 bases from J, the gap between germline ends came to 15 bases. The length of the CDR3 is 11 residues. From germline, CDR1 is SQVTM and CDR2 ANQGSEA.

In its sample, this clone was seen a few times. CDR3 coding DNA: TGTGCCAGCGGAAGGACAGGGGTGAACACTGAAGCTTTCTTT. Translation: CASGRTGVNTEAFF. This chain connects TRBV2 to TRBJ1-1; the match to TRBD1 covers 9 bases. This CDR3 has 14 amino acids. V lost 8 bases and J lost 0; bases outside the gene matches: 4. The germline gives CDR1 SNHLY, CDR2 FYNNEI. The whole variable domain, filled in from reference TRBV2 and TRBJ1-1, reads EPEVTQTPSHQVTQMGQEVILRCVPISNHLYFYWYRQILGQKVEFLVSFYNNEISEKSEIFDDQFSVERPDGSNFTLKIRSTKLEDSAMYFCASGRTGVNTEAFFGQGTRLTVV.

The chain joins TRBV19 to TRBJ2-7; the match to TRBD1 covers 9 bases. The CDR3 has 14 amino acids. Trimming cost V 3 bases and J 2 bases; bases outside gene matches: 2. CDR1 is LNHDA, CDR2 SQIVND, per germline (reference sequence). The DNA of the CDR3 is TGTGCCAGTAGTATGGGGACAGGGACCTACGAGCAGTACTTC. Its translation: CASSMGTGTYEQYF.

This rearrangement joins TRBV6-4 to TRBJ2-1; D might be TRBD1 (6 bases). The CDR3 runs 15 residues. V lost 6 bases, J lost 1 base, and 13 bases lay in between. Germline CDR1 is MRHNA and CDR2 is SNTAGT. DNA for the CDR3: TGTGCCAGCAGGCACAGGGATGGGTCCTACAATGAGCAGTTCTTC. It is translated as CASRHRDGSYNEQFF.

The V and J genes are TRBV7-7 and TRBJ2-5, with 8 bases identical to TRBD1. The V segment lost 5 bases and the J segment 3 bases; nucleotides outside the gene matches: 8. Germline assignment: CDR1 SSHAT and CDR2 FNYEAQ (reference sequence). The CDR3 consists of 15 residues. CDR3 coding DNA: TGTGCCAGCAGCCCACCCTCACAGGGGGAAGAGACCCAGTACTTC. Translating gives CASSPPSQGEETQYF.

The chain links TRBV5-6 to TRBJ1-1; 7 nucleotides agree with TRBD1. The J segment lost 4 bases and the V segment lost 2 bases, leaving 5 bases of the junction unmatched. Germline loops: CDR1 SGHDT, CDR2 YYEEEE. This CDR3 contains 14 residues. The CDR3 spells CASSLGGEITEAFF. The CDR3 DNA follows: TGTGCCAGCAGCTTAGGGGGCGAAATCACTGAAGCTTTCTTT.

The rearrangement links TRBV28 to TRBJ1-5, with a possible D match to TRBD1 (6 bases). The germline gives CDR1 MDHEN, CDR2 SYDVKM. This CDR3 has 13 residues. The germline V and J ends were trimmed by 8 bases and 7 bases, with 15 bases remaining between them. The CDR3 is CASGGLVEQPQHF. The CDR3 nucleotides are TGTGCCAGCGGGGGCCTGGTTGAGCAGCCCCAGCATTTT. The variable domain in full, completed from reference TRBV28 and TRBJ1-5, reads DVKVTQSSRYLVKRTGEKVFLECVQDMDHENMFWYRQDPGLGLRLIYFSYDVKMKEKGDIPEGYSVSREKKERFSLILESASTNQTSMYLCASGGLVEQPQHFGDGTRLSIL.

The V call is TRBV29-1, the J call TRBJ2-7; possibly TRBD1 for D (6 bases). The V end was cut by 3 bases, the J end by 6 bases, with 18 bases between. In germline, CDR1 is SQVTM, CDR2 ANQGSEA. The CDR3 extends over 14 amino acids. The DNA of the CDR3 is TGCAGCGTTGAGCTAGGTGACAGGTTTTCCGAGCAGTACTTC. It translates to CSVELGDRFSEQYF.

This CDR3 reads CASSLGDRSSNQPQHF. Written as DNA, the CDR3 is TGTGCCAGCAGTTTAGGGGACAGATCGAGCAATCAGCCCCAGCATTTT. This sequence joins TRBV6-5 and TRBJ1-5; TRBD1 aligns across 7 bases. CDR1 and CDR2 from the germline V gene are MNHEY and SVGAGI. V trimming: 4 bases; J trimming: 1 base; junction bases outside the gene matches: 7. The CDR3 covers 16 residues.

The DNA for the CDR3 is TGCGCCAGCAGCCAGGGGCGTCTCGTTGGCTCCTACAATGAGCAGTTCTTC. Its translation: CASSQGRLVGSYNEQFF. V and J are TRBV4-1 and TRBJ2-1, with D possibly being TRBD1 (5 bases). V gave up 3 bases and J gave up 0 bases, with 15 bases separating them. Per the germline V gene, CDR1 is MGHRA and CDR2 is YSYEKL. The CDR3 spans 17 residues.

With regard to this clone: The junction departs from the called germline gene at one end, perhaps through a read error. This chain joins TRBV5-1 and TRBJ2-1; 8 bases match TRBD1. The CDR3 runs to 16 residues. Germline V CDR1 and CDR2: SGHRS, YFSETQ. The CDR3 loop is CASSLEGQGSYNEQFF. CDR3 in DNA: TGCGCTAGCAGCTTGGAAGGACAGGGATCCTACAATGAGCAGTTCTTC.

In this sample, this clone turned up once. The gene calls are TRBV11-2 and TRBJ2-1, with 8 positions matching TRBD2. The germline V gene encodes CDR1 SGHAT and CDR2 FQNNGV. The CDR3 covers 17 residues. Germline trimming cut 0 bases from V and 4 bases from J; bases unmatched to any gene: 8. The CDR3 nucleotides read TGTGCCAGCAGCTTAGATGTGGCTAGCGGGCAATACAATGAGCAGTTCTTC. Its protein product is CASSLDVASGQYNEQFF. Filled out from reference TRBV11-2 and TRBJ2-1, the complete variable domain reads EAGVAQSPRYKIIEKRQSVAFWCNPISGHATLYWYQQILGQGPKLLIQFQNNGVVDDSQLPKDRFSAERLKGVDSTLKIQPAKLEDSAVYLCASSLDVASGQYNEQFFGPGTRLTVL.

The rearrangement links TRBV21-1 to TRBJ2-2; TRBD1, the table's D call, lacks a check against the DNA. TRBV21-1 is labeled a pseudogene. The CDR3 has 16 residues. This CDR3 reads CASSKGMGTGSGELFF. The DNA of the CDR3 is TGTGCCAGCAGCAAAGGGATGGGAACAGGTTCCGGGGAGCTGTTTTTT.

In DNA, the CDR3 is TGTGCCAGTAGTATATCGCACGGGGACTCTTATGGCTACACCTTC. It specifies CASSISHGDSYGYTF. The V and J genes are TRBV19 and TRBJ1-2; weak D call: TRBD1 (5 bases). The V gene lost 2 bases and the J gene lost 5 bases, with 15 bases spanning the gap. This CDR3 comprises 15 residues. Germline assignment: CDR1 LNHDA and CDR2 SQIVND (reference sequence).

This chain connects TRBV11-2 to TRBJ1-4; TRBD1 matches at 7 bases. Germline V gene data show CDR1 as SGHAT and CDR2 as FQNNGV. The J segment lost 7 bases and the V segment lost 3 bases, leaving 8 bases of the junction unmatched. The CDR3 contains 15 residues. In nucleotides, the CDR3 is TGTGCCAGCAGCTTCAGGGGGGCAAGGGGTGAAAAACTGTTTTTT. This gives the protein CASSFRGARGEKLFF.

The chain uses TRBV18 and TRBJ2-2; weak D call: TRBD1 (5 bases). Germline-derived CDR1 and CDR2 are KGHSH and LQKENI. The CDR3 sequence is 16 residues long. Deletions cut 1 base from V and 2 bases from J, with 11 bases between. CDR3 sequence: CASSPLGRANTGELFF. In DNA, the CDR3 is TGTGCCAGCTCACCACTCGGCAGGGCAAACACCGGGGAGCTGTTTTTT.

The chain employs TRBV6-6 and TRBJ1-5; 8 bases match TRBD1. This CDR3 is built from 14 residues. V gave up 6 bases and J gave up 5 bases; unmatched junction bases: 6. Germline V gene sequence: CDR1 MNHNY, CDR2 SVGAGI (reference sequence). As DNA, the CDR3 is TGTGCCAGCAGGGACAGGGTTGGGGATCAGCCCCAGCATTTT. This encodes CASRDRVGDQPQHF.

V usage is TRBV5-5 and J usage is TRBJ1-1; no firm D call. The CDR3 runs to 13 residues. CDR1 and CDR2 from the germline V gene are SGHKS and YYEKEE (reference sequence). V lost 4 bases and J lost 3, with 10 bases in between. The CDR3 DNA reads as TGTGCCAGCAGCATCCAGAGGGACACTGAAGCTTTCTTT. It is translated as CASSIQRDTEAFF.

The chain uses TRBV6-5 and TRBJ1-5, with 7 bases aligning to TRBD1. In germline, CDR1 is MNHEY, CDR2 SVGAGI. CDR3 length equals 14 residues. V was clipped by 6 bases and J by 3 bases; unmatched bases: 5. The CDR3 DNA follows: TGTGCCAGCAGGACGGGGACAGCCAATCAGCCCCAGCATTTT. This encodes CASRTGTANQPQHF.

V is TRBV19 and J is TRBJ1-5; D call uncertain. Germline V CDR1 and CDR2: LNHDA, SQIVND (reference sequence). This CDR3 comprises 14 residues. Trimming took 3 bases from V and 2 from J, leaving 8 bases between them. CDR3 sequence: CASSIPPGNQPQHF. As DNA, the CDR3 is TGTGCCAGTAGTATCCCTCCAGGCAATCAGCCCCAGCATTTT.

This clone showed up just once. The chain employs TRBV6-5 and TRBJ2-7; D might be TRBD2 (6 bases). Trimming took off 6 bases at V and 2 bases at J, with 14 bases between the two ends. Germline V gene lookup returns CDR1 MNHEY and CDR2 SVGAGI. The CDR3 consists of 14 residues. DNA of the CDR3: TGTGCCAGCAGCCAGAACACGGGAGCCTACGAGCAGTACGTC. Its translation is CASSQNTGAYEQYV.

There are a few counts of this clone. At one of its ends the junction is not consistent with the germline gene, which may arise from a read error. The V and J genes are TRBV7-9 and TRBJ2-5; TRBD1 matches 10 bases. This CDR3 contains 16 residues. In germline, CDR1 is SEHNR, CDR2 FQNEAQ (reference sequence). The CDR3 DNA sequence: TGTTCCAGCAGCTTAGAACGAGGACAGGGGGGTGGGGCCCAGTACTTC. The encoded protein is CSSSLERGQGGGAQYF.

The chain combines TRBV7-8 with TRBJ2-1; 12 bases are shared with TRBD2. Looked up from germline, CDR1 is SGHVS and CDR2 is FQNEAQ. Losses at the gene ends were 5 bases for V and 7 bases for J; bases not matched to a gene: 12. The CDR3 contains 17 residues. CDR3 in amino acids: CASSPMGASGGANEQFF. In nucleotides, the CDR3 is TGTGCCAGCAGCCCTATGGGAGCTAGCGGGGGGGCAAATGAGCAGTTCTTC.